Below, 20 T cell receptor beta chains from the same sample are listed, as sequenced in a study of CD8 T cells in ankylosing spondylitis. Their specific antigens are unknown. Findings of the study overall: Seemingly characteristic of ankylosing spondylitis blood was a TCR beta motif consisting of under ten highly homologous variants.

TCRdb re-called the 5' RACE reads through MiXCR, storing one row per CDR3 protein. The sample includes about 750,000 distinct CDR3 sequences, around 20% of them seen just once. The sequenced sample was blood, either unsorted or a sorted T cell fraction (not recorded which). These receptors were collected from a male donor with ankylosing spondylitis.

This CDR3 is CASSQGSRDPGYGYTF. The CDR3 DNA reads as TGCGCCAGCAGCCAAGGTTCGAGGGACCCGGGGTATGGCTACACCTTC. The J gene is TRBJ1-2, the V gene TRBV4-1; tentatively, D is TRBD1 (5 bases). The CDR3 length is 16 residues. Trimming cost V 1 base and J 5 bases, with 17 bases left between them. CDR1 MGHRA and CDR2 YSYEKL come from the germline V gene.

This clonotype was seen a few times. The rearrangement uses TRBV12-3 or TRBV12-4 and TRBJ2-2; D ambiguous. Trimming took off 0 bases at V and 1 base at J, with 9 bases between the two ends. This CDR3 is 16 amino acids long. The CDR3 is CASSLAGKGNTGELFF. The CDR3 DNA follows: TGTGCCAGCAGTTTAGCGGGGAAGGGGAACACCGGGGAGCTGTTTTTT.

This rearrangement joins TRBV6-1 to TRBJ1-1; TRBD1 agrees at 7 bases. CDR1 and CDR2 (germline): MNHNS, SASEGT. V was clipped by 4 bases and J by 4 bases; unmatched bases: 9. This CDR3 is 15 amino acids long. As DNA, the CDR3 is TGTGCCAGCAGTGCAGAGGGGGCTGGATCCACTGAAGCTTTCTTT. Translated: CASSAEGAGSTEAFF.

The V and J genes are TRBV3-1 and TRBJ1-2, with D perhaps matching TRBD1 (5 bases). CDR1 is LGHDT and CDR2 is YNNKEL in the germline V gene (reference sequence). The CDR3 length is 14 residues. Deletions cut 4 bases from V and 2 bases from J, with 11 bases between. CDR3 nucleotides: TGTGCCAGCAGCCGCGAGGGACGGAACTATGGCTACACCTTC. It encodes CASSREGRNYGYTF.

This clonotype was counted a few times. The chain joins TRBV5-5 to TRBJ2-5, with D tentatively TRBD1 (6 bases). V lost 1 base to trimming and J lost 1 base, with 14 bases between them. Germline V gene sequence: CDR1 SGHKS, CDR2 YYEKEE (reference sequence). This CDR3 spans 16 amino acids. In DNA form, the CDR3 reads TGTGCCAGCAGCTTGATGCCCGGGACACTCCAAGAGACCCAGTACTTC. Protein sequence: CASSLMPGTLQETQYF.

The chain is built from TRBV19 and TRBJ2-5; D unclear. CDR1 is LNHDA, CDR2 SQIVND, per germline (reference sequence). V lost 1 base, J lost 5 bases, and 17 bases lay in between. The length of the CDR3 is 16 residues. CDR3 sequence (DNA): TGTGCCAGTAGTATAGGGCAGGCAACCGCGGAGGAGACCCAGTACTTC. Translation gives CASSIGQATAEETQYF.

J is TRBJ1-1 and V is TRBV7-2; a possible D gene is TRBD1 (5 bases). The CDR3 consists of 13 residues. CDR1 is SGHTA, CDR2 FQGNSA, per germline. V was shortened by 1 base and J by 8 bases, with 11 bases between the two germline ends. Here the CDR3 DNA reads TGTGCCAGCAGCTTAGGCGAGGGGCTGGAAGCTTTCTTT. This codes for CASSLGEGLEAFF.

This clonotype was seen only a few times. The rearrangement uses TRBV7-9 and TRBJ1-2; D is uncertain. Germline V gene data show CDR1 as SEHNR and CDR2 as FQNEAQ (reference sequence). V lost 6 bases and J lost 0, with 11 bases in between. The CDR3 length is 14 residues. The CDR3 protein is CASRKDGANYGYTF. In nucleotides, the CDR3 is TGTGCCAGCAGGAAGGACGGAGCTAACTATGGCTACACCTTC.

This clonotype was recorded a few times. The rearrangement links TRBV5-1 to TRBJ2-7; TRBD1 aligns across 8 bases. The length of the CDR3 is 15 residues. Germline-derived CDR1 and CDR2 are SGHRS and YFSETQ. V lost 4 bases to trimming and J lost 3 bases; unmatched junction nucleotides: 9. Here the CDR3 reads CASSIYTGQVYEQYF. The CDR3, as DNA: TGCGCCAGCAGCATATACACGGGACAGGTCTACGAGCAGTACTTC.

There are a few counts of this clonotype. J is TRBJ2-5 and V is TRBV29-1, with D maybe TRBD2 (5 bases). The CDR3 consists of 14 residues. V lost 6 bases, J lost 5 bases, and 19 bases lay in between. Germline lookup yields CDR1 SQVTM and CDR2 ANQGSEA. The CDR3 spells CSVQDPLGRETQYF. CDR3 bases: TGCAGCGTGCAAGACCCACTAGGCCGGGAGACCCAGTACTTC.

This clonotype has more than one count but fewer than ten. This CDR3 is CASSITSGDTYEQYF. The CDR3 coding sequence is TGTGCCAGCAGCATAACTAGCGGGGACACCTACGAGCAGTACTTC. The rearrangement uses TRBV5-5 and TRBJ2-7, with 10 bases identical to TRBD2. V shed 4 bases and J 2 bases; nucleotides not matched to a gene: 6. This CDR3 is 15 amino acids long. The germline gives CDR1 SGHKS, CDR2 YYEKEE (reference sequence).

This clonotype was counted ten times or more. The chain links TRBV29-1 to TRBJ2-1; D remains ambiguous. The V gene's germline CDR1 is SQVTM and CDR2 ANQGSEA. This CDR3 spans 11 amino acids. V lost 2 bases, J lost 10 bases, and 9 bases lay in between. CDR3 DNA sequence: TGCAGCGTTGAAAAAACTACCGAGCAGTTCTTC. It encodes CSVEKTTEQFF.

There are a few counts of this clonotype. The gene calls are TRBV12-3 or TRBV12-4 and TRBJ2-1; 8 positions match TRBD2. V trimming: 4 bases; J trimming: 9 bases; junction bases outside the gene matches: 8. This CDR3 region has 14 residues. CDR3 sequence: CASSSNGRGGEQFF. Written as DNA, the CDR3 is TGTGCCAGCAGTTCTAACGGGAGGGGGGGTGAGCAGTTCTTC.

This clonotype was detected a few times. The chain is built from TRBV30 and TRBJ2-7; 11 bases align to TRBD1. The V segment lost 3 bases and the J segment 3 bases; nucleotides outside the gene matches: 4. Germline CDR1 GTSNPN, CDR2 SVGIG (reference sequence). The CDR3 is made up of 14 amino acids. CDR3 sequence (DNA): TGTGCCTGGAGCAGGACAGGGGGCGTCTACGAGCAGTACTTC. Translated: CAWSRTGGVYEQYF.

V usage is TRBV4-3 and J usage is TRBJ2-2; possibly TRBD1 or TRBD2 for D (5 bases each). The CDR3 extends over 16 amino acids. V lost 0 bases and J lost 6, with 14 bases in between. CDR1 is LGHNA and CDR2 is YSLEER in the germline V gene. The CDR3 DNA is TGCGCCAGCAGCCAAGAGGGCAGGGTCGGGGCCGGGGAGCTGTTTTTT. This sequence encodes CASSQEGRVGAGELFF.

Only a few counts were recorded for this clonotype. The rearrangement uses TRBV9 and TRBJ2-3; D remains unclear. V was clipped by 0 bases and J by 4 bases, with 6 bases between them. Germline V gene lookup returns CDR1 SGDLS and CDR2 YYNGEE. CDR3 length: 13 amino acids. The CDR3 bases are TGTGCCAGCAGCGTAGAGTGGGCAGATACGCAGTATTTT. It yields the protein CASSVEWADTQYF. Full variable domain (outside the CDR3, taken from reference TRBV9 and TRBJ2-3): DSGVTQTPKHLITATGQRVTLRCSPRSGDLSVYWYQQSLDQGLQFLIQYYNGEERAKGNILERFSAQQFPDLHSELNLSSLELGDSALYFCASSVEWADTQYFGPGTRLTVL.

Concerning this clonotype itself: At one end, the junction sequence differs from germline, possibly due to a read error. The V gene is TRBV7-3, the J gene TRBJ2-2; D ambiguous. CDR3 length: 15 amino acids. Germline assignment: CDR1 SGHTA and CDR2 FQGTGA. For the CDR3, the DNA is TGTGCCAGCAGCATAACACCCGCGAACACCGGGGAGCTGTTTTTT. Translated: CASSITPANTGELFF.

CDR3 sequence (DNA): TGTGCCAGCAGTTTGGTTGGCGGGGCAGGGGAGACCCAGTACTTC. Protein product: CASSLVGGAGETQYF. The V and J genes are TRBV11-2 and TRBJ2-5, with TRBD2 as a possible D gene (6 bases). The CDR3 is made up of 15 amino acids. Deletions cut 6 bases from V and 5 bases from J, with 19 bases between. Germline values: CDR1 SGHAT, CDR2 FQNNGV.

This clonotype was detected only a few times. This rearrangement joins TRBV12-3 or TRBV12-4 to TRBJ1-1, with D uncertain. The CDR3 is 14 residues long. V shed 7 bases and J shed 0 bases, with 12 bases lying between them. The CDR3 is CASTPRALNTEAFF. The CDR3 DNA reads as TGTGCCAGCACCCCGAGGGCACTGAACACTGAAGCTTTCTTT.

This clonotype was seen a single time. In nucleotides, the CDR3 is TGCAGTGCTGAGGCACCAGAGTATTATAATTCACCCCTCCACTTT. It codes for CSAEAPEYYNSPLHF. V gene TRBV20-1 combines with J gene TRBJ1-6, with no clear D. CDR1 DFQATT and CDR2 SNEGSKA come from the germline V gene (reference sequence). V was cut by 5 bases and J by 4 bases, with 15 bases left in between. CDR3 size: 15 residues.